Described below is a single TCR beta chain sequence and its context. Its target is unknown. MiXCR, run by TCRdb on the reads, gives a single entry per CDR3 protein. The sample records under 500,000 distinct CDR3 sequences, under 55% being singletons. The source of the sample is a study of T cell repertoires in cytomegalovirus infection. Study at large: TCR beta signatures that were public indicated CMV infection and matching HLA type. Whole-study findings and limits: Identification of carriers of CMV plus the relevant HLA was achieved through cumulative public TCR beta family frequency.

The CDR3 runs to 17 residues. CDR1 and CDR2 (germline): DFQATT, SNEGSKA (reference sequence). V dropped 0 bases and J dropped 8; count of bases not matched to a gene: 9. V usage is TRBV20-1 and J usage is TRBJ2-1; 14 nucleotides match TRBD2. The sequencing used cultured PBMCs, collected from culture after CMV antigen stimulation. The origin of this receptor is a human donor in good health (CMV status not recorded). Some clones in this sample may be carry-over from other donors' samples. The CDR3 reads CSARDSTSGRVGDEQFF. CDR3 coding DNA: TGCAGTGCTAGAGATTCGACTAGCGGGAGGGTGGGCGATGAGCAGTTCTTC.